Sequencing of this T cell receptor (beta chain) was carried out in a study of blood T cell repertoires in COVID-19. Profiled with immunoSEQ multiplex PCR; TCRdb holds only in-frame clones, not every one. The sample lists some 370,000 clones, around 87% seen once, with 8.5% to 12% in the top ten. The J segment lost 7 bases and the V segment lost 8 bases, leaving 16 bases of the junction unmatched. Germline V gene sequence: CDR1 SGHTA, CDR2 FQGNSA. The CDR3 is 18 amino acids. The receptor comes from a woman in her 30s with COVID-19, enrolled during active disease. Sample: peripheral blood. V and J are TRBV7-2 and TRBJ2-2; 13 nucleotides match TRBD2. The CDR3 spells CASSFGLAGVKKGGELFF. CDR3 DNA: TGTGCCAGCTCCTTCGGACTAGCGGGAGTTAAAAAGGGCGGGGAGCTGTTTTTT.